These 15 T cell receptor beta chains were sequenced from one sample in a study of blood T cell repertoires in COVID-19. Measured with immunoSEQ multiplex PCR; TCRdb has only the in-frame clones, and not every one. The repertoire consists of more than 95,000 clones, with 85% to 90% occurring once and the leading ten covering more than 4.5%. Sequencing was performed on peripheral blood. Receptors originate from a human donor in a cohort sampled during active COVID-19.

V and J are TRBV7-2 and TRBJ1-6; 9 nucleotides match TRBD1. The CDR3 loop spans 15 amino acids. Germline CDR1 reads SGHTA; CDR2 reads FQGNSA. Losses at the gene ends were 5 bases for V and 6 bases for J; bases not matched to a gene: 5. The CDR3 sequence is CASSQGQGSNSPLHF. In DNA, the CDR3 is TGTGCCAGCAGCCAGGGACAGGGAAGTAATTCACCCCTCCACTTT.

The chain uses TRBV2 and TRBJ2-1; 10 positions agree with TRBD2. J was trimmed by 9 bases and V by 6 bases; bases with no gene match: 8. The V gene's germline CDR1 is SNHLY and CDR2 FYNNEI. The CDR3 spans 14 residues. The CDR3 DNA is TGTGCCAGCAGGACTAGCGGGTTGGGGGGTGAGCAGTTCTTC. Translating it yields CASRTSGLGGEQFF.

This sequence joins TRBV11-3 and TRBJ2-1; 13 nucleotides match TRBD2. This CDR3 comprises 19 residues. Per the germline V gene, CDR1 is SGHNT and CDR2 is YENEEA. The ends lost 2 bases at V and 1 base at J; junction bases unmatched: 8. DNA of the CDR3: TGTGCCAGCAGCTTAATGATGGGGACTAGCGGGGCATCCTACAATGAGCAGTTCTTC. Translated: CASSLMMGTSGASYNEQFF.

The chain is built from TRBV2 and TRBJ2-2; tentatively, D is TRBD2 (6 bases). V lost 2 bases, J lost 2 bases, and 9 bases lay in between. Germline V gene data show CDR1 as SNHLY and CDR2 as FYNNEI. This CDR3 has 15 residues. The CDR3 is CASSELGLNTGELFF. The CDR3 DNA reads as TGTGCCAGCAGTGAACTGGGACTTAACACCGGGGAGCTGTTTTTT.

This clone has only one observation. The chain employs TRBV7-9 and TRBJ2-3; D perhaps matches TRBD2 (6 bases). CDR3 length equals 15 residues. V was cut by 1 base and J by 1 base, with 9 bases left in between. Germline-derived CDR1 and CDR2 are SEHNR and FQNEAQ (reference sequence). The DNA for the CDR3 is TGTGCCAGCAGCTTAGGGGACTTGGGCACAGATACGCAGTATTTT. Encoded protein: CASSLGDLGTDTQYF.

This clone occurred once. The J gene is TRBJ1-4, the V gene TRBV11-2; D remains unclear. This CDR3 comprises 16 residues. The germline gives CDR1 SGHAT, CDR2 FQNNGV. V was cut by 2 bases and J by 3 bases, with 13 bases left in between. CDR3 residues: CASSLNQANPNEKLFF. The CDR3 bases are TGTGCCAGCAGCTTAAACCAGGCTAATCCTAATGAAAAACTGTTTTTT.

The genes are TRBV29-1 and TRBJ2-1, with D uncertain. In germline, CDR1 is SQVTM, CDR2 ANQGSEA. This CDR3 has 14 amino acids. Trimming removed 6 bases from V and 0 bases from J, with 12 bases in between. CDR3 in amino acids: CSVVYLSSYNEQFF. In nucleotides, the CDR3 is TGCAGCGTGGTGTACTTAAGCTCCTACAATGAGCAGTTCTTC.

V usage is TRBV2 and J usage is TRBJ2-3, with TRBD2 matching 7 bases. J was trimmed by 3 bases and V by 7 bases; bases with no gene match: 10. The CDR3 totals 15 residues. Germline V gene data show CDR1 as SNHLY and CDR2 as FYNNEI. Here the CDR3 reads CASKDWGGKTDTQYF. The CDR3 region has the DNA TGTGCCAGCAAAGATTGGGGGGGGAAAACAGATACGCAGTATTTT.

The chain uses TRBV3-1 (or the pseudogene TRBV3-2) and TRBJ1-1; no reliable D call. Germline V gene lookup returns CDR1 LGHDT and CDR2 YNNKEL (reference sequence). CDR3 length equals 13 residues. The V and J ends lost 1 base and 6 bases respectively, with 9 bases between them. In nucleotides, the CDR3 is TGTGCCAGCAGCCAAGGAGATTTCGCTGAAGCTTTCTTT. Encoded protein: CASSQGDFAEAFF.

The genes are TRBV27 and TRBJ1-1; a weak D match, TRBD1 (6 bases). Trimming took off 5 bases at V and 1 base at J, with 14 bases between the two ends. The CDR3 contains 15 residues. Germline assignment: CDR1 MNHEY and CDR2 SMNVEV (reference sequence). The CDR3 spells CASSPNRVQNTEAFF. The CDR3 DNA reads as TGTGCCAGCAGTCCAAACAGGGTCCAGAACACTGAAGCTTTCTTT.

This clone was counted a few times. The chain combines TRBV11-2 with TRBJ1-6, with D maybe TRBD1 (5 bases). V was clipped by 5 bases and J by 5 bases, with 16 bases between them. Germline loops: CDR1 SGHAT, CDR2 FQNNGV. This CDR3 comprises 16 residues. The CDR3: CASSKGSGNDNSPLHF. Written as DNA, the CDR3 is TGTGCCAGCAGCAAGGGATCAGGGAACGATAATTCACCCCTCCACTTT.

V gene TRBV27 combines with J gene TRBJ1-2, with 8 nucleotides matching TRBD1. Losses at the gene ends were 2 bases for V and 7 bases for J; bases not matched to a gene: 6. The length of the CDR3 is 14 residues. Germline V gene data show CDR1 as MNHEY and CDR2 as SMNVEV (reference sequence). This CDR3 is CASSLGPGGLGYTF. The CDR3 DNA is TGTGCCAGCAGTTTAGGGCCAGGGGGCCTTGGCTACACCTTC.

V is TRBV7-6 and J is TRBJ2-1; 7 positions agree with TRBD2. The V segment lost 6 bases and the J segment 11 bases; nucleotides outside the gene matches: 10. Germline values: CDR1 SGHVS, CDR2 FNYEAQ. The CDR3 runs to 13 residues. This CDR3 reads CASRPTSATKQFF. The CDR3 region has the DNA TGTGCCAGCAGGCCCACTAGCGCAACGAAGCAGTTCTTC.

V and J are TRBV24-1 and TRBJ2-2; the D gene is possibly TRBD2 (6 bases). This CDR3 is built from 14 residues. CDR1 and CDR2 from the germline V gene are KGHDR and SFDVKD. Between the trimmed V and J ends, which lost 9 bases and 4 bases, there was a span of 14 bases. The CDR3 coding sequence is TGTGCCACCGGAGCGGGTCCTCTCACCGGGGAGCTGTTTTTT. This encodes CATGAGPLTGELFF.

CDR3 amino acids: CASSSGTGFGNEQFF. As DNA, the CDR3 is TGTGCCAGCAGCTCCGGGACAGGGTTCGGAAATGAGCAGTTCTTC. The genes are TRBV2 and TRBJ2-1, with 9 bases fitting TRBD1. The CDR3 runs to 15 residues. V gave up 6 bases and J gave up 7 bases; unmatched junction bases: 10. CDR1 is SNHLY and CDR2 is FYNNEI in the germline V gene. Full variable domain (remainder filled in from reference TRBV2 and TRBJ2-1): EPEVTQTPSHQVTQMGQEVILRCVPISNHLYFYWYRQILGQKVEFLVSFYNNEISEKSEIFDDQFSVERPDGSNFTLKIRSTKLEDSAMYFCASSSGTGFGNEQFFGPGTRLTVL.